The clone carrying this TCR beta chain was found many times. This CDR3 is built from 15 residues. The V end lost 1 base, the J end lost 2 bases, and 9 bases lay between the germline ends. From germline, CDR1 is MNHNS and CDR2 SASEGT. TCR beta cDNA was prepared out of 500 ng total RNA by means of a constant-region primer. Library construction for TCR beta comprised three nested multiplex PCR rounds performed with slightly modified ARM-PCR. The first two PCR rounds used TRBV1-TRBV30 forward primers with a C-beta reverse primer, roughly 10 cycles each. TCRdb passed the multiplex PCR reads through MiXCR, listing each CDR3 protein once. The sample holds under 110,000 distinct CDR3 sequences, approximately 70% seen once. Co-extraction of RNA and DNA was performed on roughly 17-32 mg of unsorted bulk tissue. Researchers took samples from five separate regions of each tumor. The source of the sample is a study of tumor-infiltrating lymphocytes in primary liver carcinoma.

The sequenced sample consisted of liver tumor tissue from sampling region 2. Subset reported: tumor region T2, inferior pole. This TCR came from a woman aged 60-75 years with primary liver carcinoma and hepatitis B virus infection. The chain carries TRBV6-1 and TRBJ1-5; D is undetermined. The CDR3 DNA reads as TGTGCCAGCAGTGAAGACGGAGGAGGCAATCAGCCCCAGCATTTT. Its protein product is CASSEDGGGNQPQHF.